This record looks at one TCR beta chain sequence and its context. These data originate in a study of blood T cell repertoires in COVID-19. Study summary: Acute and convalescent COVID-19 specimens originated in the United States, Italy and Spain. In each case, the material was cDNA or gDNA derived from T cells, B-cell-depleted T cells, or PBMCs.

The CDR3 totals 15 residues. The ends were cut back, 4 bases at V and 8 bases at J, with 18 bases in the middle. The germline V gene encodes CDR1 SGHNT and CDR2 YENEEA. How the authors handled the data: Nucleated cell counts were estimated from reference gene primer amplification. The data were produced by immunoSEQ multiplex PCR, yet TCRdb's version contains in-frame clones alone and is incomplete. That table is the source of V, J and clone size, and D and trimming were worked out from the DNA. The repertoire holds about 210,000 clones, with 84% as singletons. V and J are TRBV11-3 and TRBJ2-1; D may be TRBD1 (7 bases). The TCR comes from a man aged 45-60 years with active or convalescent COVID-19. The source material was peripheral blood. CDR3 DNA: TGTGCCAGCAGCTGGGACTCCACCGGGACAGATGAGCAGTTCTTC. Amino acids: CASSWDSTGTDEQFF.